This TCR beta chain came from a study of blood T cell repertoires in COVID-19 (dated by TCRdb to about 2020). Background for the entire study: The collaborator samples originated in the United States, Italy and Spain and spanned the acute and convalescent phases of COVID-19. The samples were drawn from two sources: the first 160 participants of the ongoing ImmuneRACE study, and fewer than 1,500 subjects contributed by 6 global collaborators. Deeply sampled blood TCRbeta repertoires from subjects exposed to, actively infected with, or recovered from COVID-19 were included in the dataset. Nearly every sample came with metadata listing a de-identified subject ID, COVID-19 status, age in years and sex. The material from the prospective study consisted of cDNA or gDNA derived from T cells, B-cell-depleted T cells, or PBMCs. Where available, HLA class I and class II types were taken from metadata supplied by the sample provider and were not determined by assay-based typing. The repertoires were made available in a free public database intended to serve as a resource for research on the immune response to SARS-CoV-2. Study-wide findings and limitations: How much clinical and demographic metadata was included differed by source and by participant, and the metadata was provided uncurated.

Details on this clone: The antigen this receptor binds is unknown. No base qualities exist here, and no much larger clone lies one base off it.

Participants in the prospective study were enrolled through a virtual design, were aged 18 to 89 years, and lived in about 25 United States geographic areas. In the prospective study, participants were assigned to cohorts based on the clinical history participants reported in a screening survey and a study questionnaire. A participant counted as exposed if, within 2 weeks of entering the study, that participant had been in contact with someone who had a PCR-confirmed or clinician-diagnosed COVID-19 case. Mobile phlebotomists in the prospective study collected whole blood, serum and a nasopharyngeal or oropharyngeal swab from every participant. Additional blood draws and questionnaires over an approximately 2-month period could optionally be provided by prospective study participants. Prospective study blood samples were shipped either frozen or at room temperature before DNA extraction. TCRbeta CDR3 regions were amplified from genomic DNA using the immunoSEQ Assay, a bias-controlled multiplex PCR. Turning to the authors' computational methods: Within the assay, amplification of reference gene primers was used to estimate how many nucleated cells each sample contained. Sequence reads were collapsed and filtered to measure the absolute abundance of every unique TCRbeta CDR3 rearrangement. For each sample, productive Simpson clonality was calculated as the square root of Simpson's diversity index across productive rearrangements. TCRdb holds this immuneACCESS table with in-frame rearrangements only. Some clones are missing; in checked studies, unresolved V genes explain under half, and the rest has no known cause. Clone size and V and J calls were adopted from that table, with D and trimming inferred from the DNA. Present in this sample are under 300,000 clones, 85% of which were seen just once. Jointly, the top ten make up 6.6% of the sample.

The germline V gene provides CDR1 SNHLY and CDR2 FYNNEI. The CDR3 spans 17 residues, from the cysteine through the phenylalanine. The DNA shown is the 51-base CDR3, in frame from base 1. V has 6 bases trimmed and J has 0 bases trimmed; junction bases matching no gene number 6. The chain joins TRBV2 to TRBJ2-7, with 15 bases matching TRBD2. Sequenced input: PBMCs or T cells enriched from blood (not recorded which). The TCR was taken from a woman in her fifties or sixties who had been exposed to COVID-19. The sequenced DNA is TGTGCCAGCAGCTATGGACTAGCGGGGGGGTTCTCCTACGAGCAGTACTTC. Its protein is CASSYGLAGGFSYEQYF.